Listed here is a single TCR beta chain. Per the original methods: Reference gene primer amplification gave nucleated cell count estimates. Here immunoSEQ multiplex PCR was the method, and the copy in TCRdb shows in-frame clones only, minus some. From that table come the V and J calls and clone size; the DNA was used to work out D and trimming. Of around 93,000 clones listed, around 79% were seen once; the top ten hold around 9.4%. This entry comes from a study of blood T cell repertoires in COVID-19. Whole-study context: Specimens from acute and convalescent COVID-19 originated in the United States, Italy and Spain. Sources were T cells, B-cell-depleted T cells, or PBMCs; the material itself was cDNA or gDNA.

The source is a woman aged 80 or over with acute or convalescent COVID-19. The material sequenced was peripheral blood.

The CDR3 loop reads CAISAISRGRSPLHF. The CDR3 DNA is TGTGCCATCAGTGCGATATCCAGGGGACGGTCACCCCTCCACTTT. This chain joins TRBV10-3 and TRBJ1-6; a weak D match, TRBD1 (6 bases). Germline assignment: CDR1 ENHRY and CDR2 SYGVKD. The CDR3 runs 15 residues. Trimming removed 4 bases at V and 10 bases at J, with 17 bases between.